This TCR beta chain was profiled in a study of OX40 agonist ivuxolimab in advanced cancers. Looking at the study overall: Dose-escalation patients' cancers were hepatocellular carcinoma, melanoma, renal cell or head and neck cancer. Study-level results: Relative to CD4+ cells, CD8+ T cells on average had more expanded clones.

Clones were sequenced by immunoSEQ multiplex PCR, and TCRdb holds only the in-frame ones, with some missing. The data contain about 68,000 clones, roughly 82% of them singletons. This CDR3 has 17 amino acids. Per the germline V gene, CDR1 is LNHDA and CDR2 is SQIVND (reference sequence). Trimming at V came to 3 bases and at J to 1 base, leaving 10 bases not matched to a gene. Of note for this clone: Its antigen is currently unknown.

The chain joins TRBV19 to TRBJ1-1, with TRBD1 identical over 8 bases. The source of this sequence is an adult with an advanced solid tumor such as melanoma, head and neck, liver or kidney cancer. The sample in question was CD4+ or CD8+ T cells sorted from blood, obtained in a trial of the OX40 agonist ivuxolimab. The CDR3, as DNA: TGTGCCAGTAGTATTCCGGGTGCCAGGGGGCGGAACACTGAAGCTTTCTTT. It specifies CASSIPGARGRNTEAFF.